This T cell receptor (beta chain) originates from a study of identical twins. Whole-study findings and limits: Donors were not followed over many years; analysis was cross-sectional. In zero-insertion analyses, partial confounding could arise from invariant MAIT and iNKT cells.

CDR1 and CDR2 from the germline V gene are MRHNA and SNTAGT. Between the trimmed V and J ends, which lost 3 bases and 2 bases, there was a span of 8 bases. This CDR3 is built from 13 residues. Remarks on this clonotype: The antigen is not known.

Each CDR3 protein gets one entry after TCRdb re-called the 5' RACE reads with MiXCR. The data hold just over 500,000 distinct CDR3 sequences, with roughly a fifth observed a single time. In addition, the sample was reused for a study of T cells expressing NK-cell markers. That work adds: Within the sequenced cohort of eight donors, seven exhibited HCMV seropositivity and one was seronegative. Also leading the CD3+CD56-NKG2C+ fraction in several donors were these clonotypes.

Sequenced: CD4+ T cells sorted from blood. The clonotype was recovered from a woman under 30 in good health. The chain is built from TRBV6-4 and TRBJ2-7; D gene uncertain. The chain's CDR3 is CASSEAIAYEQYF. CDR3 sequence (DNA): TGTGCCAGCAGTGAAGCTATCGCCTACGAGCAGTACTTC.